The 10 T cell receptor beta chains given below trace back to one sample, sequenced in a study of molecular identifiers for immune sequencing clone quantification. Each CDR3 protein is one row after TCRdb ran MiXCR on the PCR reads. The sample contains 250,000 to 350,000 distinct CDR3 sequences, over 20% of which appear only once. The sample comprised naive CD8+ T cells from blood, with Jurkat cell RNA spiked in. Stated subset: FACS-sorted CD8+CD4-CCR7+CD45RA+ naive T cells. The receptors here all came from a human donor in good health. Some libraries in this study had Jurkat cell RNA spiked in.

Notes on this clonotype: A read error may explain this, as a much larger clone is one base away. V usage is TRBV4-1 and J usage is TRBJ2-1; 7 nucleotides match TRBD1. V lost 6 bases and J lost 8; bases outside the gene matches: 13. This CDR3 spans 15 amino acids. Germline V CDR1 and CDR2: MGHRA, YSYEKL. The CDR3 loop is CASSDRASRVYEQFF. The CDR3 bases are TGCGCCAGCAGTGACAGGGCATCGAGGGTCTATGAGCAGTTCTTC.

This clonotype was seen a handful of times. V gene TRBV7-6 combines with J gene TRBJ2-3, with 9 bases aligning to TRBD2. This CDR3 has 19 amino acids. The V gene's germline CDR1 is SGHVS and CDR2 FNYEAQ. V gave up 3 bases and J gave up 0 bases; unmatched junction bases: 13. The CDR3 spells CASSFLVREGPLSTDTQYF. CDR3 bases: TGTGCCAGCAGCTTTTTGGTGCGGGAGGGCCCCTTAAGCACAGATACGCAGTATTTT.

This clonotype came up a few times. The gene calls are TRBV4-1 and TRBJ2-5, with TRBD2 matching over 11 bases. The CDR3 sequence is 20 residues long. The junction had 17 bases not matched to a gene; V was cut back by 0 bases and J by 5 bases. Looked up from germline, CDR1 is MGHRA and CDR2 is YSYEKL. For the CDR3, the DNA is TGCGCCAGCAGCCAAGATTATGTGAGAGGGTCTAGCGGGGGGTTTGAGACCCAGTACTTC. The encoded protein is CASSQDYVRGSSGGFETQYF.

The chain joins TRBV7-6 to TRBJ2-7; the match to TRBD2 covers 8 bases. With 2 bases clipped from V and 3 bases from J, the junction kept 6 bases outside the gene matches. Germline loops: CDR1 SGHVS, CDR2 FNYEAQ. The CDR3 length is 15 residues. Here the CDR3 reads CASSLRLAGYYEQYF. The DNA of the CDR3 is TGTGCCAGCAGCTTACGCTTAGCGGGATACTACGAGCAGTACTTC.

On this clonotype itself: Being one base from a much bigger clone, this may be a read error. V usage is TRBV15 and J usage is TRBJ1-1; 7 nucleotides align to TRBD1. V dropped 5 bases and J dropped 7; count of bases not matched to a gene: 10. CDR1 is LNHNV and CDR2 is YYDKDF in the germline V gene (reference sequence). The CDR3 is 14 amino acids. The CDR3 is CATSARQGVLEAFF. The CDR3 DNA sequence: TGTGCCACCAGCGCAAGACAGGGAGTCCTTGAAGCTTTCTTT.

Of note for this clonotype: Just one base apart from a much larger clone, this may be a read error. The chain uses TRBV29-1 and TRBJ1-1; possible D gene TRBD1, 6 bases. The CDR3 extends over 14 amino acids. The germline gives CDR1 SQVTM, CDR2 ANQGSEA. The CDR3 region is CSVEGGAWSTGAFF. The CDR3 DNA follows: TGCAGCGTTGAGGGGGGGGCGTGGAGCACTGGAGCTTTCTTT. The variable domain in full, with the rest retrieved from reference TRBV29-1 and TRBJ1-1, is SAVISQKPSRDICQRGTSLTIQCQVDSQVTMMFWYRQQPGQSLTLIATANQGSEATYESGFVIDKFPISRPNLTFSTLTVSNMSPEDSSIYLCSVEGGAWSTGAFFGQGTRLTVV.

About this clonotype itself: A clone one base away is much larger, so this may be a read error. The chain recombines TRBV20-1 with TRBJ1-3; D unclear. The CDR3 contains 16 residues. Germline lookup yields CDR1 DFQATT and CDR2 SNEGSKA (reference sequence). The CDR3 bases are TGCAGTGCTAGAGATAGGCACGGCAACTCTGGAAACACCATATGTTTT. Its protein product is CSARDRHGNSGNTICF.

The sample holds many counts of this clonotype. The rearrangement uses TRBV30 and TRBJ1-1; tentatively, D is TRBD1 (6 bases). The CDR3 consists of 15 residues. The germline V gene encodes CDR1 GTSNPN and CDR2 SVGIG (reference sequence). The V and J ends lost 4 bases and 1 base respectively, with 16 bases between them. CDR3 residues: CAWTLYRAQNTEAFF. CDR3 nucleotides: TGTGCCTGGACCCTTTACAGGGCGCAGAACACTGAAGCTTTCTTT.

The V gene is TRBV6-2 or TRBV6-3, the J gene TRBJ1-1; 11 nucleotides align to TRBD1. CDR1 is MNHEY, CDR2 SVGEGT, per germline. J gave up 10 bases and V 5 bases, and 15 bases lay outside the gene matches. This CDR3 is built from 16 residues. This CDR3 reads CASSDHLGTGGNIAFF. The CDR3 nucleotides are TGTGCCAGCAGTGACCACCTCGGGACAGGGGGGAACATAGCTTTCTTT.

This clonotype was picked up many times. This sequence joins TRBV27 and TRBJ2-7, with D possibly being TRBD1 (5 bases). The germline gives CDR1 MNHEY, CDR2 SMNVEV (reference sequence). The V and J ends lost 1 base and 5 bases respectively, with 18 bases between them. There are 16 residues in the CDR3. CDR3 bases: TGTGCCAGCAGTTTATTAGGGGTTAAGGGAATGGACGAGCAGTACTTC. It is translated as CASSLLGVKGMDEQYF.